This record looks at one TCR beta chain sequence and its context. Its antigen is not known. A much larger clone lies a single base off, so this may be a read error. The data derive from a study of T cells after yellow fever vaccination. Findings and caveats of the study: Abundant clonotypes from the bulk population could have been carried over as contaminants into FACS-sorted repertoires. The appearance of a small share of clonotypes in both CD4 and CD8 compartments was observed.

TCRdb processed the 5' RACE reads anew with MiXCR; each CDR3 protein has one entry. The sample yields a few hundred thousand distinct CDR3 sequences, 6% to 7.5% seen once. Sample: CD4+ T cells sorted from PBMCs, taken 15 days after the yellow fever booster vaccination. The TCR was taken from a man aged 30-40 years who received the YFV17D yellow fever vaccine.

The CDR3 sequence is CASRYDSLDTQYF. The CDR3 DNA sequence: TGTGCCAGCCGTTATGATAGTCTAGATACGCAGTATTTT. The chain joins TRBV6-5 to TRBJ2-3; D remains ambiguous. CDR1 is MNHEY and CDR2 is SVGAGI in the germline V gene. There are 13 residues in the CDR3.